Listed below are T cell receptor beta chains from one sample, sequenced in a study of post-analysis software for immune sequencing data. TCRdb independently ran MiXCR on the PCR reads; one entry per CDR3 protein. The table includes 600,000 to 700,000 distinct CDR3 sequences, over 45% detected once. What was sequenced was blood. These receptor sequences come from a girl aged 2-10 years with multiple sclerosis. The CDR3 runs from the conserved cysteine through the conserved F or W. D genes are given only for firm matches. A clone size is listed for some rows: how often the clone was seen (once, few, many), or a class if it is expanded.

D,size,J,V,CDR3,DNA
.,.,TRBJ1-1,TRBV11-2,CASSLDRDNKVAGAFF,TGTGCCAGCAGCTTAGATCGGGATAATAAGGTCGCGGGAGCTTTCTTT
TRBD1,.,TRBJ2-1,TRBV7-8,CASSTDREAYNEQFF,TGTGCCAGCAGCACCGACAGGGAAGCCTACAATGAGCAGTTCTTC
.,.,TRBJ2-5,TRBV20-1,CSARVRRTQETQYF,TGCAGTGCTAGAGTGAGGCGAACCCAAGAGACCCAGTACTTC
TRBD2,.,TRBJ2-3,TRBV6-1,CAIQLRAGGTDTQYF,TGTGCCATCCAACTAAGAGCGGGGGGCACAGATACGCAGTATTTT
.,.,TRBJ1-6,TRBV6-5,CASSLHFGGFRSPLHF,TGTGCCAGCAGTCTCCACTTCGGGGGTTTTCGTTCACCCCTCCACTTT
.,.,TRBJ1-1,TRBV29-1,CGVGVGMNTEAFF,TGCGGCGTGGGGGTAGGAATGAACACTGAAGCTTTCTTT
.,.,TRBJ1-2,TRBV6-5,CASSYLAGSRGDYGYTF,TGTGCCAGCAGTTACCTGGCAGGGAGTCGGGGAGACTATGGCTACACCTTC
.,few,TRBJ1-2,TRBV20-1,CSAKGDNYGYTF,TGCAGTGCTAAGGGGGATAACTATGGCTACACCTTC
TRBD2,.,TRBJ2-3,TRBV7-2,CASNSVGGAPDTQYF,TGTGCCAGCAACTCTGTCGGGGGGGCTCCAGATACGCAGTATTTT
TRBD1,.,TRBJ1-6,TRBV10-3,CAISERTGGYGSPLHF,TGTGCCATCAGTGAGAGGACAGGGGGCTACGGGTCACCCCTCCACTTT
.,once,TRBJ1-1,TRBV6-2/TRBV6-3,CASSRQILNTEAFF,TGTGCCAGCAGTCGACAGATATTGAACACTGAAGCTTTCTTT